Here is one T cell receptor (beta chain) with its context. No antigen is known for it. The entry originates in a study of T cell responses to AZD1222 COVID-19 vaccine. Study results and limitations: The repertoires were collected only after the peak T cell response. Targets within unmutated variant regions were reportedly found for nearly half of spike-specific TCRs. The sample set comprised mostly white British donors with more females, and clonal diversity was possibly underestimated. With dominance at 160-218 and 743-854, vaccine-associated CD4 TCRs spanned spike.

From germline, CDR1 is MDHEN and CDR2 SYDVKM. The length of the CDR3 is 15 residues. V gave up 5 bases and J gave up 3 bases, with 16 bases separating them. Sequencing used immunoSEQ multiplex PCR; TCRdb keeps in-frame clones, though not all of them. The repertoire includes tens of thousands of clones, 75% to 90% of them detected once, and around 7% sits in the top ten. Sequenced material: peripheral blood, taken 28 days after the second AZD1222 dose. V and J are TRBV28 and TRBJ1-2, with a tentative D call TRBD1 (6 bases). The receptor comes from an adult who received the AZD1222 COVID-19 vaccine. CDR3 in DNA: TGTGCCAGCAGTAAAGACAGGACGGGGGACTATGGCTACACCTTC. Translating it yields CASSKDRTGDYGYTF.